This TCR beta chain was captured in a study of blood T cells in healthy people across ages. Primed by a sample-barcoded 5' primer and a J-beta primer mix, a second PCR proceeded for about 6 to 11 cycles. TCRdb reprocessed the 5' RACE reads via MiXCR and lists one record per CDR3 protein. There are hundreds of thousands of distinct CDR3 sequences in the sample; 58% occur only once, and roughly 22% lies in the top ten. The CDR3 totals 14 residues. The V gene lost 5 bases and the J gene lost 3 bases, with 14 bases spanning the gap. Germline CDR1 and CDR2: MNHEY and SVGEGT. The sample comprised blood. The TCR sequence derives from a man aged 25 to 40 in good health. The V gene is TRBV6-2 or TRBV6-3, the J gene TRBJ2-7; D remains unclear. Here the CDR3 reads CASSDDFQGYEQYF. Here the CDR3 DNA reads TGTGCCAGCAGTGACGATTTTCAAGGCTACGAGCAGTACTTC.